Many counts were recorded for the clone carrying this T cell receptor beta chain. Its antigen is as yet unknown. The use of a sample-barcoded 5' primer and a J-beta primer mix characterized a second PCR of about 6 to 11 cycles. Every cDNA was tagged by a template-switch adaptor with 12 random nucleotides. TCRdb passed the 5' RACE reads through MiXCR, listing each CDR3 protein once. The repertoire holds around 670,000 distinct CDR3 sequences, with about 30% as singletons. The data stem from a study of blood T cells in healthy people across ages. In germline, CDR1 is SNHLY, CDR2 FYNNEI. The V segment lost 3 bases and the J segment 4 bases; nucleotides outside the gene matches: 4. CDR3 length: 15 residues. Regarding the study as a whole: Percentage of naive T cells showed a strong correlation with TCR beta diversity. Estimates based on one million T cells were treated as lower bounds.

Total RNA, at least 6 micrograms per sample, was extracted from PBMCs. V is TRBV2 and J is TRBJ2-1; 9 bases are a match to TRBD2. The source material was blood. The sequence came from a woman aged 80 or older in good health. The CDR3 sequence is CASSDSGGPYNEQFF. The CDR3 region has the DNA TGTGCCAGCAGTGATAGCGGGGGTCCTTACAATGAGCAGTTCTTC.